This T cell receptor beta chain was identified during a study of cytomegalovirus exposure and HLA in healthy donors. Overall study context: The same platform was used for the 120 or so validation repertoires as for the 666 first-cohort repertoires, as reported in a later analysis.

The study, taken as a whole, reports: The tendency of first-cohort TCR clusters to co-occur in the 90 to 150 validation repertoires emerged from a later analysis. The study recorded 164 TCR beta chains that were cytomegalovirus-associated. Among the CMV-associated chains, a few were confirmed in vitro as specific for CMV antigens.

TCRdb's table, derived via immunoSEQ multiplex PCR, lists solely in-frame clones and lacks some. The sample records 120,000 or so clones, approximately 95% being singletons. Concerning this clone itself: Its antigen is not known.

Trimming removed 7 bases from V and 4 bases from J, with 13 bases in between. From germline, CDR1 is MNHEY and CDR2 SMNVEV (reference sequence). The CDR3 runs to 14 residues. The source material was PBMCs. The sequence was collected from a man between 18 and 35 years old in good health and CMV-seronegative. The chain recombines TRBV27 with TRBJ2-2; D is uncertain. The CDR3 DNA follows: TGTGCCAGCACCCCCACCTGGGCCACCGGGGAGCTGTTTTTT. It translates to CASTPTWATGELFF.